Listed below are T cell receptor beta chains from one sample, sequenced in a study of cytomegalovirus exposure and HLA in healthy donors. Generated by immunoSEQ multiplex PCR, the TCRdb table keeps only in-frame clones and is missing some. The sample holds around 76,000 clones. Sequencing was performed on PBMCs. The source of these receptors is a boy between 10 and 17 years old in good health and CMV-seronegative. Each CDR3 is given with its conserved first and last residue.

V: TRBV27
J: TRBJ1-2
CDR3: CASSLSGRPYTF

V: TRBV7-9
J: TRBJ2-7
CDR3: CASSSTGNEQYF

V: TRBV10-3
J: TRBJ2-7
CDR3: CAVGALAYEQYF

V: TRBV19
J: TRBJ1-6
CDR3: CASSMRPSGDSPLHF

V: TRBV6-5
J: TRBJ2-5
CDR3: CASSYWGRGLETQYF

V: TRBV6-6
J: TRBJ1-1
CDR3: CASSRQGEITEAFF

V: TRBV7-2
J: TRBJ2-7
CDR3: CASSPRTGASAYEQYF

V: TRBV7-2
J: TRBJ2-6
CDR3: CASSPGTGGANVLTF

V: TRBV6-1
J: TRBJ2-1
CDR3: CASSGQAGVEQFF

V: TRBV4-3
J: TRBJ1-1
CDR3: CASSQVQGATEAFF

V: TRBV18
J: TRBJ1-1
CDR3: CASSPDRGQATEAFF

V: TRBV6-6
J: TRBJ1-1
CDR3: CASSYPAEGAAFF

V: TRBV6-4
J: TRBJ2-1
CDR3: CASSPSTSGSRNEQFF

V: TRBV19
J: TRBJ1-5
CDR3: CASSISTGDNQPQHF

V: TRBV4-3
J: TRBJ2-7
CDR3: CASSQGSTGTYEQYF

V: TRBV30
J: TRBJ1-6
CDR3: CAWSVQNNSPLHF

V: TRBV7-3
J: TRBJ2-3
CDR3: CASSSTGGPDTQYF

V: TRBV4-1
J: TRBJ1-1
CDR3: CASSQDRTGGDTEAFF

V: TRBV6-6
J: TRBJ1-5
CDR3: CASSYSIPGGNQPQHF

V: TRBV30
J: TRBJ2-3
CDR3: CASPNQRGGQYTQYF

V: TRBV7-2
J: TRBJ2-5
CDR3: CASSFSEETQYF

V: TRBV7-9
J: TRBJ2-7
CDR3: CASSPAPRTGSYEQYF

V: TRBV5-6
J: TRBJ2-3
CDR3: CASSLTFRRVGDTQYF

V: TRBV6-1
J: TRBJ1-4
CDR3: CASRKGTGNEKLFF

V: TRBV7-3
J: TRBJ1-1
CDR3: CASSLTGGSEAFF

V: TRBV5-1
J: TRBJ1-1
CDR3: CASSLETGNTEAFF

V: TRBV4-1
J: TRBJ2-7
CDR3: CASSQGSPYEQYF

V: TRBV19
J: TRBJ1-1
CDR3: CASSEGTEAFF

V: TRBV18
J: TRBJ1-1
CDR3: CASSPGQGVNTEAFF

V: TRBV10-3
J: TRBJ2-7
CDR3: CAISEPDGYEQYF

V: TRBV5-4
J: TRBJ2-7
CDR3: CASSPAGAGAHYEQYF

V: TRBV6-4
J: TRBJ2-3
CDR3: CASSEGGGRGTDTQYF

V: TRBV6-1
J: TRBJ1-2
CDR3: CASSESVAVSIGYTF

V: TRBV7-9
J: TRBJ1-5
CDR3: CASSLDTGGQPQHF

V: TRBV7-2
J: TRBJ2-7
CDR3: CASSSIAGGSYEQYF

V: TRBV5-6
J: TRBJ1-2
CDR3: CASSLAAGDRMLDGYTF

V: TRBV5-5
J: TRBJ1-1
CDR3: CASSRQGRDTEAFF

V: TRBV18
J: TRBJ2-2
CDR3: CASSPKLLVNTGELFF

V: TRBV6-5
J: TRBJ2-7
CDR3: CASSYNRGSEQYF

V: TRBV4-1
J: TRBJ1-4
CDR3: CASSQGDRGNEKLFF

V: TRBV13
J: TRBJ1-3
CDR3: CASRPTGTRQGNTIYF

V: TRBV6-1
J: TRBJ1-1
CDR3: CASSELRTMNTEAFF

V: TRBV4-2
J: TRBJ1-1
CDR3: CASSHSLGDRGSNTEAFF

V: TRBV2
J: TRBJ2-7
CDR3: CAVRDRVDYEQYF

V: TRBV5-1
J: TRBJ2-1
CDR3: CASSMDYREQFF

V: TRBV6-1
J: TRBJ2-2
CDR3: CASSDRGKTTGELFF

V: TRBV2
J: TRBJ2-3
CDR3: CASSELAGPLATDTQYF

V: TRBV30
J: .
CDR3: CAWSVSGDEQYF

V: TRBV9
J: TRBJ2-7
CDR3: CASSPSQGSSYEQYF

V: TRBV4-2
J: TRBJ1-2
CDR3: CASSQDRVGEIYGYTF